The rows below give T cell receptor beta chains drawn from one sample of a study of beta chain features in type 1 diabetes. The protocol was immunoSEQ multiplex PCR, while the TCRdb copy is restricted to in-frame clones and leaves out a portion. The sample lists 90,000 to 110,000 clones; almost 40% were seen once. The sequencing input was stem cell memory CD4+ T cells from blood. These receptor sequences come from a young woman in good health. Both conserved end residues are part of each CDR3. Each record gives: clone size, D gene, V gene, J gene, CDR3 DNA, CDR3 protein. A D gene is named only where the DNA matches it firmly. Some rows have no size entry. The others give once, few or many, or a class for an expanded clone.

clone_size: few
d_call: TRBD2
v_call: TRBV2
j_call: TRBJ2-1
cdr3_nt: TGTGCCAGCAATACGCCGGGACTAGCGGGAGGCACCTACAATGAGCAGTTCTTC
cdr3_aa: CASNTPGLAGGTYNEQFF

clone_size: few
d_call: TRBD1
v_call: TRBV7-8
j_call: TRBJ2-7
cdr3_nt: TGTGCCAGCAGGATTCTGACAGGGGAAGCCGAGCAGTACTTC
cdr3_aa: CASRILTGEAEQYF

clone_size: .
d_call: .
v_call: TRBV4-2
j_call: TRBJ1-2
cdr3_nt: TGTGCCAGCAGCAAGACAGGAATTTATGGCTACACCTTC
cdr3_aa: CASSKTGIYGYTF

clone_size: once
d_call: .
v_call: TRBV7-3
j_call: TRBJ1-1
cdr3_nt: TGTGCCAGCAGCTATACCAACCGACGCGGCACTGAAGCTTTCTTT
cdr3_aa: CASSYTNRRGTEAFF

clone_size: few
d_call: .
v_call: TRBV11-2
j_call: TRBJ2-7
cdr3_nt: TGTGCCAGCAGCTCCAGTTCCTACGAGCAGTACTTC
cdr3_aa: CASSSSSYEQYF

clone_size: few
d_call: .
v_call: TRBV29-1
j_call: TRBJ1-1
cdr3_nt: TGCAGCGCCCAAAGAGGACACCTTAACACTGAAGCTTTCTTT
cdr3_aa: CSAQRGHLNTEAFF

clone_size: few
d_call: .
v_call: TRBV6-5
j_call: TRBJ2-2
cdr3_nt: TGTGCCAGCAGTGACGGACTAAACACCGGGGAGCTGTTTTTT
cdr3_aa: CASSDGLNTGELFF

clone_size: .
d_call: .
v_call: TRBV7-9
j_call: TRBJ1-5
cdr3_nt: TGTGCCAGCAGTCCAGGGAGGGGGGCGCTTAGCAATCAGCCCCAGCATTTT
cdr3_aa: CASSPGRGALSNQPQHF

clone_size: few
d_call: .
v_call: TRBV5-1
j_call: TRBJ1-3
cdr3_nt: TGCGCCAGCTCGCTAGAAGGGAGCTCTGGAAACACCATATATTTT
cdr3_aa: CASSLEGSSGNTIYF

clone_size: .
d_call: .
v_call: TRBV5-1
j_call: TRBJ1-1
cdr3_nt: TGCGCCAGCAGCTTGGATGGAGGGAAAGCTTTCTTT
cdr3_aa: CASSLDGGKAFF

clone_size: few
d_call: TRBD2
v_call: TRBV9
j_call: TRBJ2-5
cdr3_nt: TGTGCCAGCAGCGTCGGGACTAGAGTTTGGGAGACCCAGTACTTC
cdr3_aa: CASSVGTRVWETQYF

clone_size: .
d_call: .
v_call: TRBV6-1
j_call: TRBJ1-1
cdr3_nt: TGTGCCAGCAGTGAAGTCCCAGGTAACACTGAAGCTTTCTTT
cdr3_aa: CASSEVPGNTEAFF

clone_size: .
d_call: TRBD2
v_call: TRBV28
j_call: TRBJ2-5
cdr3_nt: TGTGCCAGCAGCCCGGGACTAGCGGGACAAGAGACCCAGTACTTC
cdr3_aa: CASSPGLAGQETQYF

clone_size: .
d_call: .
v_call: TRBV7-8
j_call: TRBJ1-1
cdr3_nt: TGTGCCAGCAGCTTATGGCAGAACACTGAAGCTTTCTTT
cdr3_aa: CASSLWQNTEAFF

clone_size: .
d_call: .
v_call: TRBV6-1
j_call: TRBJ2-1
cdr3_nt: TGTGCCAGCAGAAGTACCAGGGTGCCCTACAATGAGCAGTTCTTC
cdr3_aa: CASRSTRVPYNEQFF

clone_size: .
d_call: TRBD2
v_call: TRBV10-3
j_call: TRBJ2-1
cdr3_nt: TGTGCCATCAGTGGAGCTAGCGGCCCTCCCGTATACAATGAGCAGTTCTTC
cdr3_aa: CAISGASGPPVYNEQFF

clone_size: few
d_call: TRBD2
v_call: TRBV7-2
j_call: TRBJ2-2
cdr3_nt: TGTGCCAGCAGCTTGGCGGGAGGTGTGGAGCTGTTTTTT
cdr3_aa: CASSLAGGVELFF

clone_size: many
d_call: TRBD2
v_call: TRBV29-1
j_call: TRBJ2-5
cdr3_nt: TGCAGCGCTACTAGCGGGAGGTGGGAGACCCAGTACTTC
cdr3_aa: CSATSGRWETQYF

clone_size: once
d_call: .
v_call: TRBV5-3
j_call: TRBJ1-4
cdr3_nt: TGTGCCAGAAGCTTGGCAAGGGGCTGGGGGGAACTGTTTTTT
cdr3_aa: CARSLARGWGELFF

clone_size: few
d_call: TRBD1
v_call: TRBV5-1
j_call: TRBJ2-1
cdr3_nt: TGCGCCAGCAGCCTCAGGACAGGTTTGTTGGTCGGCAATGAGCAGTTCTTC
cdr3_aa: CASSLRTGLLVGNEQFF

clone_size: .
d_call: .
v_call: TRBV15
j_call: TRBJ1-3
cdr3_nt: TGTGCCACCAGCAGAGGAGTTTCTGGAAACACCATATATTTT
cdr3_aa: CATSRGVSGNTIYF

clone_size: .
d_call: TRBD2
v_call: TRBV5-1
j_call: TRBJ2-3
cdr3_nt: TGCGCCAGCAGCTTGGATGGGGGGGACACAGATACGCAGTATTTT
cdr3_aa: CASSLDGGDTDTQYF

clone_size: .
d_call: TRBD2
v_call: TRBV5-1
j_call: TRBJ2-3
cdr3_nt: TGCGCCAGCAGCCCTCTAGCGGTTAGCACAGATACGCAGTATTTT
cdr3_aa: CASSPLAVSTDTQYF

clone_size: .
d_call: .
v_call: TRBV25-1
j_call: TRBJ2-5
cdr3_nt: TGTGCCAGCAGGGGACACCCCCGCGGAGAGACCCAGTACTTC
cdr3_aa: CASRGHPRGETQYF

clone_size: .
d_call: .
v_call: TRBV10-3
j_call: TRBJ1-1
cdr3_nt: TGTGCCATCAGTGAGTCGAAGGGGCTCAGCACTGAAGCTTTCTTT
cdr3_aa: CAISESKGLSTEAFF

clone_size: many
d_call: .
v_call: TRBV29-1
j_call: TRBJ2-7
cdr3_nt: TGCAGCGTTGGGGTATTGTTAGCGGAACCCTACGAGCAGTACTTC
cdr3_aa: CSVGVLLAEPYEQYF

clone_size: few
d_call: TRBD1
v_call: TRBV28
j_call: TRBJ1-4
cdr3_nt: TGTGCCAGCAGTTTACGGGACAGAAGGGCAGAAAAACTGTTTTTT
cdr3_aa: CASSLRDRRAEKLFF